Each of the 6 T cell receptor beta chains below was sequenced from the same sample in a study of OX40 agonist ivuxolimab in advanced cancers. Clones were sequenced by immunoSEQ multiplex PCR, and TCRdb holds only the in-frame ones, with some missing. The sample shows about 24,000 clones, 80% to 85% of them seen only once. Specimen: CD4+ or CD8+ T cells sorted from blood, collected in a trial of the OX40 agonist ivuxolimab. Receptors were obtained from an adult with an advanced solid tumor such as melanoma, head and neck, liver or kidney cancer.

V and J are TRBV19 and TRBJ2-1; 7 nucleotides line up with TRBD2. This CDR3 region has 14 residues. V shed 8 bases, J shed 5 bases, and the junction held 9 bases outside the gene matches. The germline gives CDR1 LNHDA, CDR2 SQIVND (reference sequence). CDR3 amino acids: CASRDYKFNNEQFF. The CDR3 nucleotides read TGTGCCAGTCGGGACTACAAATTTAACAATGAGCAGTTCTTC. The whole variable domain, remainder taken from reference TRBV19 and TRBJ2-1, is DGGITQSPKYLFRKEGQNVTLSCEQNLNHDAMYWYRQDPGQGLRLIYYSQIVNDFQKGDIAEGYSVSREKKESFPLTVTSAQKNPTAFYLCASRDYKFNNEQFFGPGTRLTVL.

The chain carries TRBV2 and TRBJ2-3, with D perhaps matching TRBD1 or TRBD2 (7 bases each). This CDR3 is built from 13 residues. V was trimmed by 7 bases and J by 4 bases, leaving 12 bases between them. Germline lookup yields CDR1 SNHLY and CDR2 FYNNEI. The CDR3 DNA reads TGTGCCAGCACAGGGGGGGAGTCAGATACGCAGTATTTT. Translated: CASTGGESDTQYF. The variable domain in full, with the rest retrieved from reference TRBV2 and TRBJ2-3, is EPEVTQTPSHQVTQMGQEVILRCVPISNHLYFYWYRQILGQKVEFLVSFYNNEISEKSEIFDDQFSVERPDGSNFTLKIRSTKLEDSAMYFCASTGGESDTQYFGPGTRLTVL.

V is TRBV9 and J is TRBJ2-5; unclear D gene. The CDR3 is 17 residues long. Germline-derived CDR1 and CDR2 are SGDLS and YYNGEE. The V gene lost 0 bases and the J gene lost 0 bases, with 15 bases spanning the gap. CDR3 protein: CASSVAPRSPDQETQYF. The DNA for the CDR3 is TGTGCCAGCAGCGTAGCCCCAAGGAGCCCGGACCAAGAGACCCAGTACTTC.

The V gene is TRBV6-5, the J gene TRBJ1-1; D remains unclear. Germline V gene lookup returns CDR1 MNHEY and CDR2 SVGAGI. The V gene lost 4 bases and the J gene lost 2 bases, with 11 bases spanning the gap. The CDR3 has 14 residues. The DNA of the CDR3 is TGTGCCAGCAGTTCCTCCGGGCTAAACACTGAAGCTTTCTTT. This encodes CASSSSGLNTEAFF.

The rearrangement joins TRBV11-1 to TRBJ2-7, with 12 bases aligning to TRBD2. The germline CDR1 and CDR2 sequences are SGHAT and FQDESV (reference sequence). V shed 5 bases and J 6 bases; nucleotides not matched to a gene: 8. The CDR3 is 15 residues long. The CDR3 bases are TGTGCCAGCAGCACACGACTAGCGGGAGAAAGCGAGCAGTACTTC. Residues: CASSTRLAGESEQYF.

The table lists this clone with a count of one. The chain combines TRBV7-2 with TRBJ2-5; TRBD2 matches 8 bases. The CDR3 runs 15 residues. After removal of 5 bases from V and 4 bases from J, the junction contained 9 bases not matched to a gene. CDR1 SGHTA and CDR2 FQGNSA come from the germline V gene. In DNA form, the CDR3 reads TGTGCCAGCAGCCCGTGGCGGGGGGATTTAGAGACCCAGTACTTC. This gives the protein CASSPWRGDLETQYF.